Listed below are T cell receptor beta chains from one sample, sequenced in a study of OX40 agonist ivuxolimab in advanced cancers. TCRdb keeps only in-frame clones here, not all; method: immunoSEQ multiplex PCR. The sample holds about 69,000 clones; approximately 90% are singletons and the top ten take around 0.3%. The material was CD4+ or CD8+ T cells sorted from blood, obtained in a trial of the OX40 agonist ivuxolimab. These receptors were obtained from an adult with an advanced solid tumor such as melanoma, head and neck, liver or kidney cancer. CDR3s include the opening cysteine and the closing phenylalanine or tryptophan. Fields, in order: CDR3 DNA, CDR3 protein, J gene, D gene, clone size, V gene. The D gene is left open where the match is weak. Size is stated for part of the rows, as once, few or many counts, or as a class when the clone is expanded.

DNA: TGTGCCAGCAGCTTAGGGGCGTCAGGGAAATCCTACGAGCAGTACTTC; CDR3: CASSLGASGKSYEQYF; J: TRBJ2-7; D: NA; size: NA; V: TRBV7-2
DNA: TGTGCCAGCAGTGTGGATGCCGGCAGCTATGGCTACACCTTC; CDR3: CASSVDAGSYGYTF; J: TRBJ1-2; D: NA; size: NA; V: TRBV6-1
DNA: TGCGCCAGCAGCTTGGAAAGACAGGGGAGCCACGAGCAGTACTTC; CDR3: CASSLERQGSHEQYF; J: TRBJ2-7; D: TRBD1; size: once; V: TRBV5-1
DNA: TGTGCCAGTAGTATCTCGGGGGGTGGCTACACCTTC; CDR3: CASSISGGGYTF; J: TRBJ1-2; D: NA; size: NA; V: TRBV19
DNA: TGTGCCACCAGCAGAGATTGGGTTAATGGAGGGTTCAACTCCTACGAGCAGTACTTC; CDR3: CATSRDWVNGGFNSYEQYF; J: TRBJ2-7; D: NA; size: NA; V: TRBV15
DNA: TGTGCCAGCAGTGAAGAGCGGGGAATCCAGCCCCAGCATTTT; CDR3: CASSEERGIQPQHF; J: TRBJ1-5; D: NA; size: NA; V: TRBV6-1
DNA: TGTGCCAGCAGCTTAGCTTCGGGGGGGCAAGAGACCCAGTACTTC; CDR3: CASSLASGGQETQYF; J: TRBJ2-5; D: TRBD2; size: NA; V: TRBV11-2
DNA: TGTGCCAGTAGTATATATGGCAGGGGGGGCGAGCAGTACTTC; CDR3: CASSIYGRGGEQYF; J: TRBJ2-7; D: NA; size: NA; V: TRBV19
DNA: TGCGCCAGCACTCACCAGGGACAGGGAAGCTATGGCTACACCTTC; CDR3: CASTHQGQGSYGYTF; J: TRBJ1-2; D: TRBD1; size: NA; V: TRBV10-2
DNA: TGTGCCAGCAGCTTTTCCCTCGTGTTAGGAAACACCATATATTTT; CDR3: CASSFSLVLGNTIYF; J: TRBJ1-3; D: NA; size: NA; V: TRBV5-6
DNA: TGTGCCAGCAGCCTCCGTCCCGGGACTAGCGGGAGGGCAGGCACAGATACGCAGTATTTT; CDR3: CASSLRPGTSGRAGTDTQYF; J: TRBJ2-3; D: TRBD2; size: NA; V: TRBV5-4
DNA: TGCGCCAGCAGCAAAGGACTAGCGGACCTTCTTGAGCAGTTCTTC; CDR3: CASSKGLADLLEQFF; J: TRBJ2-1; D: TRBD2; size: once; V: TRBV5-1
DNA: TGTGCCAGCAAGATACAGGGTAGCTATGGCTACACCTTC; CDR3: CASKIQGSYGYTF; J: TRBJ1-2; D: NA; size: NA; V: TRBV6-1
DNA: TGTGCCAGCAGTGCCAGCGGGCCGGGAAACACCATATATTTT; CDR3: CASSASGPGNTIYF; J: TRBJ1-3; D: NA; size: NA; V: TRBV6-5
DNA: TGTGCCAGCAGGAATACAATTTGGGACAGCTCCTACGAGCAGTACTTC; CDR3: CASRNTIWDSSYEQYF; J: TRBJ2-7; D: TRBD1; size: NA; V: TRBV28
DNA: TGTGCCAGCGGTGGGGCGGTATCCTACGAGCAGTACTTC; CDR3: CASGGAVSYEQYF; J: TRBJ2-7; D: NA; size: NA; V: TRBV2